This T cell receptor (beta chain) was captured by sequencing in a study of T-cell memory formation after mild COVID-19. Study-wide results and limits: Prior to infection, memory already included some responding clones, suggesting cross-reactive memory joined.

The table lists this clonotype with a few counts. Antigen: not known. Germline V lookup: CDR1 MGHRA, CDR2 YSYEKL. The CDR3 spans 16 residues. With 1 base removed from V and 4 bases from J, the gap between germline ends came to 14 bases. TCRdb called the 5' RACE reads again in MiXCR, with one record for every CDR3 protein. The data show 200,000 to 250,000 distinct CDR3 sequences, around a tenth seen once. The specimen sequenced was PBMCs or a T cell subset sorted from them (not recorded which). This chain links TRBV4-1 with TRBJ2-1, with TRBD2 as a possible D gene (7 bases). The source is a man between 18 and 29 years old who had mild COVID-19 (a few samples of this study predate the infection). Cell type and time point are not known. The CDR3 sequence: CASSQVSAGAYNEQFF. CDR3 nucleotide sequence: TGCGCCAGCAGCCAAGTTTCGGCGGGGGCATACAATGAGCAGTTCTTC.